This entry describes one T cell receptor beta chain. The data were taken from a study of blood T cell repertoires in COVID-19. Overall study context: PBMCs, B-cell-depleted T cells, or T cells were the source of the cDNA or gDNA that made up the material.

This table comes from immunoSEQ multiplex PCR, and its TCRdb copy is limited to in-frame clones, with some not included. The repertoire holds approximately 280,000 clones, with roughly 89% as singletons. Sequenced: peripheral blood. The TCR was taken from a man between 40 and 49 years old with acute or convalescent COVID-19.

CDR3 in amino acids: CASSSPTGADTEAFF. The CDR3 bases are TGTGCCAGCAGCTCGCCGACAGGGGCGGACACTGAAGCTTTCTTT. This sequence joins TRBV5-4 and TRBJ1-1; TRBD1 agrees at 8 bases. V lost 3 bases, J lost 3 bases, and 7 bases stayed unmatched. This CDR3 region has 15 residues. In germline, CDR1 is SGHNT, CDR2 YYREEE (reference sequence).